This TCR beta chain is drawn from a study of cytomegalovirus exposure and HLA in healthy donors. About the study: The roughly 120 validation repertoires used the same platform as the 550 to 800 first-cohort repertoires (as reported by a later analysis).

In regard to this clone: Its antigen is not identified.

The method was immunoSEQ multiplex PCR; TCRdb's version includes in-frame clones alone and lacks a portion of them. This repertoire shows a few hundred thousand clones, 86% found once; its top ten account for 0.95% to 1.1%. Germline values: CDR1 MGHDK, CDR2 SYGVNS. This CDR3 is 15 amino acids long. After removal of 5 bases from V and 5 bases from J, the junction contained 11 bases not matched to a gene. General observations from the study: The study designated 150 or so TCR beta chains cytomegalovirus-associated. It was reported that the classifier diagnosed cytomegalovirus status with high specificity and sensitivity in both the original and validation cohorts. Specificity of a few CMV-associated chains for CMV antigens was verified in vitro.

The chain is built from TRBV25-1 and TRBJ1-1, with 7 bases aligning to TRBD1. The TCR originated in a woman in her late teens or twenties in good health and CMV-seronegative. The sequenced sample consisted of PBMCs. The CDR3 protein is CASSNPEAGGTEAFF. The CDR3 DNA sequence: TGTGCCAGCAGTAATCCGGAGGCAGGGGGAACTGAAGCTTTCTTT.